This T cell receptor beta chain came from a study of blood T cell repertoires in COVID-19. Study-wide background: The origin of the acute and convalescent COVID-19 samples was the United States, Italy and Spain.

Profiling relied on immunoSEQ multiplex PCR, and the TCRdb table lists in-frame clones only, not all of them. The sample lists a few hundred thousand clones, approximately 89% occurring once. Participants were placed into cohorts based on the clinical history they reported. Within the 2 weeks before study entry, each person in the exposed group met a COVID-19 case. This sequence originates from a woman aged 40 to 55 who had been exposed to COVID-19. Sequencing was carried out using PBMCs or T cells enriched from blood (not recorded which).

CDR3 amino acids: CASSLDRVVGYTF. CDR3 in DNA: TGTGCCAGCAGCCTCGACAGGGTCGTTGGCTACACCTTC. The chain has TRBV2 and TRBJ1-2; TRBD1 agrees at 7 bases. V shed 6 bases, J shed 7 bases, and the junction held 8 bases outside the gene matches. CDR1 and CDR2 from the germline V gene are SNHLY and FYNNEI. This CDR3 has 13 residues.